The sequence of this TCR beta chain was determined in a study of shared clonotypes between healthy human individuals. This clone was counted a single time. CD45RO-negative, CCR7-selected cells formed the naive CD8 fraction, which excluded terminally differentiated effector memory CD45RA+ cells. Sorted subsets were amplified in replicate PCRs using approximately 200 ng DNA, 25,000 to 30,000 T cell genomes. Sequencing used immunoSEQ multiplex PCR; TCRdb keeps in-frame clones, though not all of them. The table includes millions of clones, 85% to 95% detected once. The sequence was obtained from a man aged 18-30 years in good health. Some clones in this sample may be carry-over from other donors' samples. Specimen: naive CD8+ T cells from PBMCs.

CDR3 sequence: CASSIDGSGTSGSYEQYF. CDR3 nucleotide sequence: TGTGCCAGTAGTATAGACGGCTCCGGGACTAGCGGCTCCTACGAGCAGTACTTC. V gene TRBV19 combines with J gene TRBJ2-7, with 11 bases lining up with TRBD2. The CDR3 sequence is 18 residues long. The V gene end was trimmed by 0 bases and the J gene end by 0 bases; junction bases not matched to a gene: 7. The germline V gene encodes CDR1 LNHDA and CDR2 SQIVND (reference sequence).